Following are 18 T cell receptor beta chains from one sample sequenced in a study of shared clonotypes between healthy human individuals. TCRdb's copy holds only in-frame clones and misses some; the assay was immunoSEQ multiplex PCR. The sample lists over a million clones, approximately 97% occurring once. Sequenced material: naive CD4+ T cells sorted from blood. Subset described: CD45RA+ positively selected. The origin of the receptors is a man aged 30 to 39 in good health.

The chain couples TRBV11-3 to TRBJ2-7, with a tentative D call TRBD1 (6 bases). CDR1 SGHNT and CDR2 YENEEA come from the germline V gene. This CDR3 has 13 residues. Trimming removed 3 bases from V and 6 bases from J, with 12 bases in between. CDR3 DNA: TGTGCCAGCAGCTTCAGGGGCCGGAGCGAGCAGTACTTC. This translates into CASSFRGRSEQYF.

The gene calls are TRBV30 and TRBJ2-7; TRBD1 agrees at 8 bases. V gave up 8 bases and J gave up 5 bases; unmatched junction bases: 8. The CDR3 covers 12 residues. CDR1 GTSNPN and CDR2 SVGIG come from the germline V gene (reference sequence). The CDR3 sequence is CALAQGAHEQYF. For the CDR3, the DNA is TGTGCCCTCGCGCAGGGGGCCCACGAGCAGTACTTC.

This chain joins TRBV5-1 and TRBJ2-1, with D maybe TRBD1 (5 bases). Trimming left V 0 bases short and J 7 bases short, with 14 bases between. Germline V CDR1 and CDR2: SGHRS, YFSETQ. The CDR3 is made up of 15 amino acids. The CDR3 DNA is TGCGCCAGCAGCTTGGCCAAACAGGAACGTAATGAGCAGTTCTTC. Protein: CASSLAKQERNEQFF.

The V call is TRBV19, the J call TRBJ1-2; possibly TRBD1 for D (6 bases). Trimming removed 6 bases from V and 2 bases from J, with 10 bases in between. The CDR3 loop spans 13 amino acids. The germline CDR1 and CDR2 sequences are LNHDA and SQIVND (reference sequence). The CDR3 region has the DNA TGTGCCAGTAGGAGGACAGCCAACTATGGCTACACCTTC. Its protein is CASRRTANYGYTF. Based on the CDR3 plus reference TRBV19 and TRBJ1-2, the full variable domain is DGGITQSPKYLFRKEGQNVTLSCEQNLNHDAMYWYRQDPGQGLRLIYYSQIVNDFQKGDIAEGYSVSREKKESFPLTVTSAQKNPTAFYLCASRRTANYGYTFGSGTRLTVV.

The table lists this clone with a count of one. This sequence joins TRBV5-1 and TRBJ2-5, with 12 bases identical to TRBD2. The CDR3 contains 16 residues. Germline values: CDR1 SGHRS, CDR2 YFSETQ. Germline trimming cut 4 bases from V and 5 bases from J; bases unmatched to any gene: 9. CDR3 sequence: CASSVTSGSPGETQYF. DNA of the CDR3: TGCGCCAGCAGCGTGACTAGCGGGAGCCCGGGTGAGACCCAGTACTTC. Based on the CDR3 plus reference TRBV5-1 and TRBJ2-5, the full variable domain is KAGVTQTPRYLIKTRGQQVTLSCSPISGHRSVSWYQQTPGQGLQFLFEYFSETQRNKGNFPGRFSGRQFSNSRSEMNVSTLELGDSALYLCASSVTSGSPGETQYFGPGTRLLVL.

V usage is TRBV2 and J usage is TRBJ1-1; D ambiguous. V dropped 7 bases and J dropped 0 bases, with 6 bases sitting between them. The CDR3 is 12 residues long. The germline V gene encodes CDR1 SNHLY and CDR2 FYNNEI. CDR3 sequence (DNA): TGTGCCAGCACAGGTATGAACACTGAAGCTTTCTTT. Translated: CASTGMNTEAFF.

The chain links TRBV6-4 to TRBJ2-7; D is possibly TRBD2 (5 bases). Per germline, CDR1 MRHNA and CDR2 SNTAGT. CDR3 length: 14 amino acids. CDR3 DNA sequence: TGTGCTATTAAAGGCCGGACTGTATCCTACGAGCAGTACTTC. Translation: CAIKGRTVSYEQYF.

For the CDR3, the DNA is TGTGCCAGCAGCTTAGTAAATTTTGCAAGCGGGAGAGCGTACGAGCAGTACTTC. Its translation: CASSLVNFASGRAYEQYF. The chain has TRBV7-8 and TRBJ2-7, with TRBD2 matching 8 bases. The V gene end was trimmed by 1 base and the J gene end by 4 bases; junction bases not matched to a gene: 15. This CDR3 contains 18 residues. Germline lookup yields CDR1 SGHVS and CDR2 FQNEAQ.

The chain couples TRBV30 to TRBJ2-1, with 7 bases fitting TRBD1. V was pared by 4 bases and J by 4 bases, with 10 bases of the junction left unmatched. The length of the CDR3 is 15 residues. In germline, CDR1 is GTSNPN, CDR2 SVGIG (reference sequence). The CDR3 region has the DNA TGTGCCTGGACTAGGAAGGACAGGAATTACAATGAGCAGTTCTTC. Translated: CAWTRKDRNYNEQFF.

The CDR3 nucleotides are TGCGCCAGCTCTAGGGGACAGGGCTATGGCTACACCTTC. Translating it yields CASSRGQGYGYTF. The chain combines TRBV10-1 with TRBJ1-2, with 9 bases aligning to TRBD1. Unmatched junction bases numbered 5, after V lost 8 bases and J lost 4 bases. Looked up from germline, CDR1 is WNHNN and CDR2 is SYGVQD (reference sequence). CDR3 size: 13 residues.

The chain is built from TRBV9 and TRBJ2-2; the match to TRBD2 covers 10 bases. The CDR3 contains 16 residues. After removal of 1 base from V and 5 bases from J, the junction contained 5 bases not matched to a gene. Germline loops: CDR1 SGDLS, CDR2 YYNGEE. Written as DNA, the CDR3 is TGTGCCAGCAGCGTAAGCCTAGCGGGAGAAACCGGGGAGCTGTTTTTT. Amino acids: CASSVSLAGETGELFF.

J is TRBJ2-4 and V is TRBV11-2, with a possible D match to TRBD2 (5 bases). Trimming cost V 5 bases and J 0 bases, with 11 bases left between them. The V gene's germline CDR1 is SGHAT and CDR2 FQNNGV. The length of the CDR3 is 15 residues. The CDR3 region has the DNA TGTGCCAGCAGCGGGGAGACTGTAGCCAAAAACATTCAGTACTTC. This encodes CASSGETVAKNIQYF.

A remark on this clone: Other DNA sequences in the sample encode the same CDR3. V and J are TRBV28 and TRBJ2-7; no clear D gene. CDR1 MDHEN and CDR2 SYDVKM come from the germline V gene. V lost 6 bases and J lost 3, with 9 bases in between. This CDR3 is 12 amino acids long. The CDR3 is CASRGLGYEQYF. CDR3 bases: TGTGCCAGCAGGGGGTTGGGCTACGAGCAGTACTTC.

The rearrangement links TRBV11-2 to TRBJ1-2; 8 bases align to TRBD1. From germline, CDR1 is SGHAT and CDR2 FQNNGV. The CDR3 sequence is 16 residues long. Germline trimming cut 5 bases from V and 8 bases from J; bases unmatched to any gene: 16. CDR3 nucleotides: TGTGCCAGCAGCCCGGGTGCCTACCGGGACAGGAGGGGCTACACCTTC. Translated, it gives CASSPGAYRDRRGYTF.

The V and J genes are TRBV2 and TRBJ2-7; D perhaps matches TRBD2 (6 bases). There are 12 residues in the CDR3. Trimming stripped 6 bases from V and 3 bases from J, with 9 bases between. The germline gives CDR1 SNHLY, CDR2 FYNNEI. CDR3: CASSGRNYEQYF. The CDR3 DNA reads as TGTGCCAGCAGCGGGAGAAACTACGAGCAGTACTTC.

V gene TRBV7-9 combines with J gene TRBJ2-2; 7 bases match TRBD2. The CDR3 spans 16 residues. Germline V lookup: CDR1 SEHNR, CDR2 FQNEAQ (reference sequence). The ends lost 2 bases at V and 0 bases at J; junction bases unmatched: 3. CDR3 DNA sequence: TGTGCCAGCAGCTTAAGAAGCGGGGCGAACACCGGGGAGCTGTTTTTT. It specifies CASSLRSGANTGELFF.

The J gene is TRBJ2-3, the V gene TRBV5-4; either TRBD1 or TRBD2 may fit D (6 bases each). V lost 4 bases and J lost 2, with 20 bases in between. Germline-derived CDR1 and CDR2 are SGHNT and YYREEE (reference sequence). The CDR3 runs 17 residues. CDR3 DNA sequence: TGTGCCAGCAGCAGCCCGGGGGCACGCCAGACCACAGATACGCAGTATTTT. The encoded protein is CASSSPGARQTTDTQYF.

The gene calls are TRBV6-1 and TRBJ1-5, with 9 bases identical to TRBD1. Trimming removed 3 bases from V and 3 bases from J; junction bases left unmatched: 6. Germline CDR1 and CDR2: MNHNS and SASEGT. The CDR3 runs to 16 residues. CDR3 DNA sequence: TGTGCCAGCAGTGAGAGGAGGACAGGGGCCAATCAGCCCCAGCATTTT. This translates into CASSERRTGANQPQHF.